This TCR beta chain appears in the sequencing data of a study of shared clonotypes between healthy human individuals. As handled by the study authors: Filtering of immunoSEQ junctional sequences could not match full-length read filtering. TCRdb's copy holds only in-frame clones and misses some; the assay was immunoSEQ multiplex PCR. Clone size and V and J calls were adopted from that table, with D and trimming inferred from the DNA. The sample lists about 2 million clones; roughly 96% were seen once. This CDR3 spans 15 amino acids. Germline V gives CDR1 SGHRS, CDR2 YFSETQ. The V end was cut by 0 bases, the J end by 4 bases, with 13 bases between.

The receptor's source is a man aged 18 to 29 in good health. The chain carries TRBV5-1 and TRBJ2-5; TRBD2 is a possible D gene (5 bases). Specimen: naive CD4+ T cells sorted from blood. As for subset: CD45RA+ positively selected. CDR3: CASSLGWTGGETQYF. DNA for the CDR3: TGCGCCAGCAGCTTGGGGTGGACTGGCGGAGAGACCCAGTACTTC.